This T cell receptor (beta chain) was profiled in a study of technical replicates of blood from several donors. The CDR3 length is 12 residues. Per the germline V gene, CDR1 is SQVTM and CDR2 is ANQGSEA. The J segment lost 7 bases and the V segment lost 4 bases, leaving 5 bases of the junction unmatched. Sequencing was performed with immunoSEQ multiplex PCR; in TCRdb, only in-frame clones are kept and a portion is missing. The sample lists 72,000 or so clones, approximately 90% occurring once. The chain carries TRBV29-1 and TRBJ1-2; TRBD1 matches 8 bases. Sequencing input: T cells isolated from PBMCs. This TCR was sampled from a human donor in good health. The CDR3 coding sequence is TGCAGCGTTGGCCAGGGGGCTAGTGGCTACACCTTC. Its translation: CSVGQGASGYTF. Using reference TRBV29-1 and TRBJ1-2 for the parts outside the CDR3, the full variable domain is SAVISQKPSRDICQRGTSLTIQCQVDSQVTMMFWYRQQPGQSLTLIATANQGSEATYESGFVIDKFPISRPNLTFSTLTVSNMSPEDSSIYLCSVGQGASGYTFGSGTRLTVV.